This TCR beta chain appears in the sequencing data of a study of metastatic and nonmetastatic thyroid tumors. The wider study: Malignant thyroid and benign thyroid patients provided blood and tumor or nodule tissue whose repertoires were compared. Overall study results and limits: In blood and tumor, TCR beta diversity was reportedly significantly higher in malignant thyroid tumors than in benign nodules.

Authors' analysis steps: Clinicopathological groups supplied CDR3 differences that were used to build a distant-metastasis classifier for papillary thyroid cancer. TCRdb ran MiXCR on the PCR reads. The V and J calls and clone size are TCRdb's, not the authors'. The sample has fewer than 35,000 clones; roughly a sixth are singletons. The CDR3 is made up of 15 amino acids. Per germline, CDR1 LNHDA and CDR2 SQIVND (reference sequence). Unmatched junction bases numbered 3, after V lost 3 bases and J lost 1 base. Thyroid surgery was preceded by no treatment in any patient. This clone was counted at least ten times. Its matching antigen is unknown.

Sequencing used blood. This chain connects TRBV19 to TRBJ1-3; TRBD1 matches 7 bases. The receptor was derived from a male donor with papillary thyroid cancer or a benign thyroid nodule (not recorded which). Some clones in this sample may be carry-over from other donors' samples. Written as DNA, the CDR3 is TGTGCCAGTAGTATCGGGACAGCTTCTGGAAACACCATATATTTT. Protein: CASSIGTASGNTIYF.